This TCR beta chain is from a study of shared clonotypes between healthy human individuals. Looking at the study overall: Each donor's CD4 naive and CD4 memory cells filled three plates apiece, CD8 naive two, and CD8 memory one.

Germline assignment: CDR1 SGHNT and CDR2 YYREEE (reference sequence). This CDR3 region has 14 residues. V lost 6 bases to trimming and J lost 0 bases, with 11 bases between them. Some clones are missing from TCRdb's copy, which holds only in-frame ones; the method was immunoSEQ multiplex PCR. The data contain 1,400,000 or so clones, around 98.5% of them seen just once; the ten biggest clones take up approximately 0.4%. This receptor was obtained from a man aged 30-40 years in good health. The sample was naive CD4+ T cells sorted from blood. Indicated subset: CD45RA+ positively selected. The chain has TRBV5-4 and TRBJ2-3; possibly TRBD2 for D (6 bases). CDR3 amino acids: CASNRGTSTDTQYF. In DNA form, the CDR3 reads TGTGCCAGCAATCGGGGGACTAGCACAGATACGCAGTATTTT.